These 2 T cell receptor beta chains were all obtained from the same sample, sequenced in a study of blood T cell repertoires in COVID-19. Profiled with immunoSEQ multiplex PCR; TCRdb holds only in-frame clones, not every one. The sample holds 200,000 or so clones; about 87% are singletons and the top ten take more than 2.5%. The source material was peripheral blood. The receptors shown here come from a man aged 60 to 69 with acute or convalescent COVID-19.

The J gene is TRBJ1-1, the V gene TRBV6-2 or TRBV6-3; TRBD1 agrees at 9 bases. Germline CDR1 is MNHEY and CDR2 is SVGEGT. J lost 6 bases, V lost 2 bases, and 4 bases had no gene match. The CDR3 is 14 residues long. The CDR3 spells CASSYTGQGAEAFF. CDR3 in DNA: TGTGCCAGCAGTTACACGGGACAGGGAGCTGAAGCTTTCTTT.

The V call is TRBV7-9, the J call TRBJ1-2; 9 nucleotides agree with TRBD1. The CDR3 runs 15 residues. CDR1 and CDR2 from the germline V gene are SEHNR and FQNEAQ (reference sequence). V shed 5 bases, J shed 6 bases, and the junction held 10 bases outside the gene matches. In DNA, the CDR3 is TGTGCCAGCAGCCTCCGGGACAGGGTGTTCGATGGCTACACCTTC. This sequence encodes CASSLRDRVFDGYTF.